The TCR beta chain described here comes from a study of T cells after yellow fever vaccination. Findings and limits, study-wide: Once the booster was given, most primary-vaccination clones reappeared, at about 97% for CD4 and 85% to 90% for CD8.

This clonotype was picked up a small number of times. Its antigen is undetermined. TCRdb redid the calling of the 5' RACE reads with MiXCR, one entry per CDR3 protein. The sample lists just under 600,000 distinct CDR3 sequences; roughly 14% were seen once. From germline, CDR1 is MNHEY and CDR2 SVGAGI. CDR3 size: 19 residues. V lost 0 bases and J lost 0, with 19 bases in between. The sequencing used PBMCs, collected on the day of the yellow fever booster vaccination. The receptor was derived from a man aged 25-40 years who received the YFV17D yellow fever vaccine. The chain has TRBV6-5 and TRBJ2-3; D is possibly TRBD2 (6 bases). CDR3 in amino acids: CASSYSIPQPGTSTDTQYF. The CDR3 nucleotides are TGTGCCAGCAGTTACTCGATTCCTCAGCCCGGGACTAGCACAGATACGCAGTATTTT.